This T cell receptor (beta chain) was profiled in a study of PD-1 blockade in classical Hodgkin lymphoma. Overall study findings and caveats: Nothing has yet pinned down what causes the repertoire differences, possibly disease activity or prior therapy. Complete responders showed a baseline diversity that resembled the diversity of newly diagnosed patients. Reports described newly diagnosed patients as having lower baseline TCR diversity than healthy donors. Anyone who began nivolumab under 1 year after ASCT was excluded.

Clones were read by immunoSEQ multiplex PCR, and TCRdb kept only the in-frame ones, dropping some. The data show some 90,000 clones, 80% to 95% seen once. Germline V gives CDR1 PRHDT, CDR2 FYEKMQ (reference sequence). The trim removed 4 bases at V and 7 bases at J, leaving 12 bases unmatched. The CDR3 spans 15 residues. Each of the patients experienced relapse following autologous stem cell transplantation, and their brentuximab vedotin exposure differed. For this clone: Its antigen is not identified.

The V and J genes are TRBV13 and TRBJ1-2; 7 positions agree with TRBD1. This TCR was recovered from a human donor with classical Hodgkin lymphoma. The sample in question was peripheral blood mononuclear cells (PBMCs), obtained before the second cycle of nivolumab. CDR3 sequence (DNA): TGTGCCAGCAGCTCTGGACCGGGACAGCTAGGTGGCTACACCTTC. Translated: CASSSGPGQLGGYTF.